Presented here are 13 T cell receptor beta chains from one specimen sequenced in a study of vaccination and CD4 T cells after COVID-19. Their antigens remain unidentified. Sequenced with the Oncomine TCR Beta short-read assay was DNA taken from cultured CD4+ T cells. TCRdb re-derived calls from the PCR reads in MiXCR, one entry per CDR3 protein. The repertoire consists of roughly 7,400 distinct CDR3 sequences, with approximately 40% occurring once and the leading ten covering approximately 30%. The treatment denotes: 10-day PBMC culture with coronavirus spike peptide pools or control peptides (ViraFEST assay). According to the study, CD4+ T cells from the unexposed donor were gathered ahead of the COVID-19 pandemic (2011-2018). The specimen sequenced was CD4+ T cells from blood, cultured in vitro. Source of these receptors: a human donor in good health.

The gene calls are TRBV7-2 and TRBJ2-1, with D possibly TRBD1 on 6 matching bases. The CDR3 runs 14 residues. With 8 bases removed from V and 3 bases from J, the gap between germline ends came to 14 bases. Germline V gives CDR1 SGHTA, CDR2 FQGNSA. The CDR3 protein is CASRVQGGYNEQFF. DNA for the CDR3: TGTGCCAGCCGAGTACAGGGTGGCTACAATGAGCAGTTCTTC.

This clonotype turned up a few times. J is TRBJ1-2 and V is TRBV20-1; D is uncertain. The CDR3 contains 14 residues. Germline V CDR1 and CDR2: DFQATT, SNEGSKA (reference sequence). Trimming pared 3 bases from V and 4 bases from J, leaving 15 bases between. The CDR3 DNA reads as TGCAGTGCTAGTCTAGGACGAACAATCTATGGCTACACCTTC. Translated, it gives CSASLGRTIYGYTF.

This clonotype was detected only a few times. The chain links TRBV20-1 to TRBJ1-1; 7 bases are a match to TRBD1. Germline assignment: CDR1 DFQATT and CDR2 SNEGSKA (reference sequence). The V segment lost 6 bases and the J segment 11 bases; nucleotides outside the gene matches: 12. The CDR3 has 12 amino acids. Here the CDR3 reads CSAPLSGGLAFF. DNA for the CDR3: TGCAGTGCCCCCTTGTCAGGGGGGCTCGCTTTCTTT.

V usage is TRBV19 and J usage is TRBJ1-5, with TRBD1 matching over 8 bases. V trimming: 7 bases; J trimming: 4 bases; junction bases outside the gene matches: 6. The CDR3 totals 14 residues. Germline V CDR1 and CDR2: LNHDA, SQIVND (reference sequence). CDR3: CASTGQGGNQPQHF. CDR3 DNA: TGTGCCAGTACTGGACAGGGTGGGAATCAGCCCCAGCATTTT.

This clonotype was observed a few times. This chain connects TRBV6-5 to TRBJ1-1; unclear D gene. Trimming shortened V by 0 bases and J by 3 bases, and 11 bases separated the two germline ends. The V gene's germline CDR1 is MNHEY and CDR2 SVGAGI. The CDR3 covers 15 residues. The CDR3 nucleotides read TGTGCCAGCAGTTACTCCATAGAGGGATACACTGAAGCTTTCTTT. It translates to CASSYSIEGYTEAFF.

The genes are TRBV5-1 and TRBJ1-6; 7 bases line up with TRBD1. There are 15 residues in the CDR3. Germline V gene sequence: CDR1 SGHRS, CDR2 YFSETQ. V lost 3 bases and J lost 10; bases outside the gene matches: 10. The CDR3 DNA reads as TGCGCCAGCAGCTCGACAGGGATCGTAGGGTCACCCCTCCACTTT. Encoded protein: CASSSTGIVGSPLHF.

The chain recombines TRBV2 with TRBJ1-2; TRBD1 agrees at 7 bases. V shed 5 bases and J 7 bases; nucleotides not matched to a gene: 7. This CDR3 comprises 13 residues. From germline, CDR1 is SNHLY and CDR2 FYNNEI. The CDR3 reads CASSRQGISGYTF. DNA for the CDR3: TGTGCCAGCAGTCGACAGGGAATCTCTGGCTACACCTTC.

This chain uses TRBV6-5 with TRBJ1-1; D may be TRBD1 (6 bases). Trimming shortened V by 3 bases and J by 1 base, and 9 bases separated the two germline ends. The CDR3 sequence is 14 residues long. In germline, CDR1 is MNHEY, CDR2 SVGAGI. Here the CDR3 DNA reads TGTGCCAGCAGTTATGCGGGACAGAACACTGAAGCTTTCTTT. It yields the protein CASSYAGQNTEAFF.

The V gene is TRBV2, the J gene TRBJ2-6; D uncertain. CDR3 length: 14 residues. Germline V lookup: CDR1 SNHLY, CDR2 FYNNEI. V was trimmed by 7 bases and J by 0 bases, leaving 7 bases between them. Here the CDR3 reads CASKSDSGANVLTF. In DNA form, the CDR3 reads TGTGCCAGCAAATCAGACTCTGGGGCCAACGTCCTGACTTTC.

The gene calls are TRBV20-1 and TRBJ1-6; the D gene is possibly TRBD1 (5 bases). Trimming stripped 1 base from V and 8 bases from J, with 12 bases between. This CDR3 contains 14 residues. In germline, CDR1 is DFQATT, CDR2 SNEGSKA (reference sequence). The CDR3: CSARGGPQDSPLHF. DNA for the CDR3: TGCAGTGCTAGAGGGGGACCGCAGGATTCACCCCTCCACTTT.

The genes are TRBV18 and TRBJ2-3; D is perhaps TRBD1 (7 bases). Germline CDR1 KGHSH, CDR2 LQKENI. V lost 4 bases to trimming and J lost 0 bases, with 17 bases between them. This CDR3 contains 17 residues. For the CDR3, the DNA is TGTGCCAGCTCACTTTATCAGGGGGGCCCGAGCACAGATACGCAGTATTTT. This translates into CASSLYQGGPSTDTQYF.

The rearrangement links TRBV7-2 to TRBJ1-2; possible D gene TRBD1, 6 bases. The CDR3 totals 17 residues. Per the germline V gene, CDR1 is SGHTA and CDR2 is FQGNSA. V was shortened by 5 bases and J by 1 base, with 20 bases between the two germline ends. The CDR3: CASSPYRIGGINYGYTF. The CDR3 nucleotides are TGTGCCAGCAGCCCCTACAGGATAGGGGGGATTAACTATGGCTACACCTTC.

The J gene is TRBJ1-4, the V gene TRBV6-1; 10 bases align to TRBD1. This CDR3 is 14 amino acids long. The trim removed 6 bases at V and 4 bases at J, leaving 2 bases unmatched. Germline CDR1 is MNHNS and CDR2 is SASEGT. This CDR3 is CASRRTGGNEKLFF. Here the CDR3 DNA reads TGTGCCAGCAGACGGACAGGGGGTAATGAAAAACTGTTTTTT.